A selection of T cell receptor beta chains follows, all from one sample in a study of technical replicates of blood from several donors. Libraries were prepared by immunoSEQ multiplex PCR; TCRdb keeps only in-frame clonotypes and omits some of them. This sample yields about 67,000 clones, of which roughly 98% are seen a single time; around 0.15% belongs to the top ten. The sequenced sample was T cells isolated from PBMCs. These receptors were taken from a human donor in good health. CDR3s include the opening cysteine and the closing phenylalanine or tryptophan. Each record gives: D gene, J gene, clone size, V gene, CDR3 DNA, CDR3 protein. A D gene is named only where the DNA matches it firmly. Part of the rows lack a size; the others show once, few, many or a class for expanded clones.

d_gene: TRBD1; j_gene: TRBJ2-1; abundance: .; v_gene: TRBV10-1; CDR3nt: TGCGCCAGCAGTGAGTCGACAGGGCCCGAGCAGTTCTTC; CDR3aa: CASSESTGPEQFF
d_gene: .; j_gene: TRBJ2-5; abundance: .; v_gene: TRBV10-3; CDR3nt: TGTGCCATCAGTGAGTCGAGAGAGACCCAGTACTTC; CDR3aa: CAISESRETQYF
d_gene: TRBD1; j_gene: TRBJ2-2; abundance: .; v_gene: TRBV10-2; CDR3nt: TGCGCCAGCAGGGAGGACAGGGCCGTCGCCGGGGAGCTGTTTTTT; CDR3aa: CASREDRAVAGELFF
d_gene: .; j_gene: TRBJ1-5; abundance: .; v_gene: TRBV6-5; CDR3nt: TGTGCCAGCAGTTTGTTTGGGGGGAAGAGCAATCAGCCCCAGCATTTT; CDR3aa: CASSLFGGKSNQPQHF
d_gene: .; j_gene: TRBJ2-1; abundance: .; v_gene: TRBV11-2; CDR3nt: TGTGCCAGCAGCCTGGACAGAGACTCCTACAATGAGCAGTTCTTC; CDR3aa: CASSLDRDSYNEQFF
d_gene: TRBD2; j_gene: TRBJ2-3; abundance: .; v_gene: TRBV13; CDR3nt: TGTGCCAGCAGCACACCCGGGACTAGCGGAACAGATACGCAGTATTTT; CDR3aa: CASSTPGTSGTDTQYF
d_gene: TRBD2; j_gene: TRBJ2-7; abundance: .; v_gene: TRBV28; CDR3nt: TGTGCCAGCAGTTCACCCTCCAAAGCGGGAGGGCCTTTGGGCGAGCAGTACTTC; CDR3aa: CASSSPSKAGGPLGEQYF
d_gene: TRBD1; j_gene: TRBJ1-4; abundance: .; v_gene: TRBV4-1; CDR3nt: TGCGCCAGCAGCCAGCCAAGGACAGGGGGAGGTGAAAAACTGTTTTTT; CDR3aa: CASSQPRTGGGEKLFF
d_gene: TRBD1; j_gene: TRBJ2-1; abundance: .; v_gene: TRBV7-9; CDR3nt: TGTGCCATCGGGACAGTGAATAAGCAGTTCTTC; CDR3aa: CAIGTVNKQFF
d_gene: TRBD1; j_gene: TRBJ1-1; abundance: .; v_gene: TRBV7-8; CDR3nt: TGTGCCAGCAGCTACGGGACAGAGAACACTGAAGCTTTCTTT; CDR3aa: CASSYGTENTEAFF
d_gene: .; j_gene: TRBJ2-5; abundance: .; v_gene: TRBV5-4; CDR3nt: TGTGCCAGCAGCTTCACAGGGGAGACCCAGTACTTC; CDR3aa: CASSFTGETQYF
d_gene: TRBD2; j_gene: TRBJ2-5; abundance: .; v_gene: TRBV2; CDR3nt: TGTGCCAGCGGAGAGCGGGATTACCAAGAGACCCAGTACTTC; CDR3aa: CASGERDYQETQYF
d_gene: .; j_gene: TRBJ2-2; abundance: once; v_gene: TRBV9; CDR3nt: TGTGCCAGCAGCGCGGTGGGGCTAGCGATCACCGGGGAGCTGTTTTTT; CDR3aa: CASSAVGLAITGELFF
d_gene: TRBD1; j_gene: TRBJ1-4; abundance: .; v_gene: TRBV6-1; CDR3nt: TGTGCCAGTATAGACAGGGTGGCTAATGAAAAACTGTTTTTT; CDR3aa: CASIDRVANEKLFF
d_gene: TRBD1; j_gene: TRBJ2-7; abundance: .; v_gene: TRBV5-1; CDR3nt: TGCGCCAGCAGCTCCGCCCCGGGACAGGGGACCTACGAGCAGTACTTC; CDR3aa: CASSSAPGQGTYEQYF
d_gene: .; j_gene: TRBJ1-5; abundance: .; v_gene: TRBV12-5; CDR3nt: TGTGCTAGTGGTTTCGGGGGAAGCAATCAGCCCCAGCATTTT; CDR3aa: CASGFGGSNQPQHF
d_gene: .; j_gene: TRBJ1-6; abundance: .; v_gene: TRBV15; CDR3nt: TGTGCCACCAGCAGAGTGGGGGGGAGCTCCTATAATTCACCCCTCCACTTT; CDR3aa: CATSRVGGSSYNSPLHF
d_gene: .; j_gene: TRBJ1-6; abundance: .; v_gene: TRBV9; CDR3nt: TGTGCCAGCAGCGTAGGCTCGGGACACTCCTATAATTCACCCCTCCACTTT; CDR3aa: CASSVGSGHSYNSPLHF
d_gene: .; j_gene: TRBJ2-2; abundance: .; v_gene: TRBV5-6; CDR3nt: TGTGCCAGCAGCTTGTTTTTAACTCTGGGACAGAACACCGGGGAGCTGTTTTTT; CDR3aa: CASSLFLTLGQNTGELFF
d_gene: .; j_gene: TRBJ2-2; abundance: .; v_gene: TRBV28; CDR3nt: TGTGCCACCCGGGACTCGGTCACCGGGGAGCTGTTTTTT; CDR3aa: CATRDSVTGELFF
d_gene: TRBD1; j_gene: TRBJ1-2; abundance: .; v_gene: TRBV5-4; CDR3nt: TGTGCCAGCAGCACTCAGGTACGGACAGGGGTCTTGTATGGCTACACCTTC; CDR3aa: CASSTQVRTGVLYGYTF
d_gene: .; j_gene: TRBJ2-3; abundance: .; v_gene: TRBV5-4; CDR3nt: TGTGCCAGCAGCTCAACCCCTCCATGGCGGGGGCAGTTCACAGATACGCAGTATTTT; CDR3aa: CASSSTPPWRGQFTDTQYF
d_gene: .; j_gene: TRBJ1-5; abundance: .; v_gene: TRBV27; CDR3nt: TGTGCCAGCAGTTCCTTCTGGGCCCCCACCGACGATCAGCCCCAGCATTTT; CDR3aa: CASSSFWAPTDDQPQHF
d_gene: TRBD1; j_gene: TRBJ2-5; abundance: .; v_gene: TRBV10-2; CDR3nt: TGCGCCAGCAGTCCCAGGGGGCGGGAGACCCAGTACTTC; CDR3aa: CASSPRGRETQYF